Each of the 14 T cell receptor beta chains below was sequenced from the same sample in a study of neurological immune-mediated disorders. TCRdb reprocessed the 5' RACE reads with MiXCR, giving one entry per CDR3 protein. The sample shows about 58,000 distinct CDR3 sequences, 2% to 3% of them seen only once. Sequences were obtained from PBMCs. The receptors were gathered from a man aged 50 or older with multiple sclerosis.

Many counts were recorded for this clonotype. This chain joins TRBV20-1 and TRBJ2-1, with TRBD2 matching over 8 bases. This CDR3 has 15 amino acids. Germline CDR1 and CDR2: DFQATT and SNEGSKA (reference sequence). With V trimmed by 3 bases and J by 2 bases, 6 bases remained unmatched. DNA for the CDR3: TGCAGTGCTAGGGACCTGGGACTAGCCTACAATGAGCAGTTCTTC. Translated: CSARDLGLAYNEQFF.

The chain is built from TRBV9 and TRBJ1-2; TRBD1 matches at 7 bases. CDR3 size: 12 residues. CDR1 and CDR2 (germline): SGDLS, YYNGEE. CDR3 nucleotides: TGTGCTATCAGCGTAGGGACAGCTTTCTACACCTTC. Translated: CAISVGTAFYTF.

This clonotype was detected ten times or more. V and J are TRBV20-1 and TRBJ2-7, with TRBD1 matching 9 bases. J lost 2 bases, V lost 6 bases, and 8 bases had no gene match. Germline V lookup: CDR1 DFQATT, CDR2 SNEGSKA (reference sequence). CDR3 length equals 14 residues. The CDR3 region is CSAPAGQGTYEQYF. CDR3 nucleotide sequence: TGCAGTGCACCTGCCGGACAGGGGACCTACGAGCAGTACTTC.

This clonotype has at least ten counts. The CDR3 loop is CSANQGRNYGYTF. CDR3 in DNA: TGCAGTGCGAACCAGGGGAGAAACTATGGCTACACCTTC. The V call is TRBV20-1, the J call TRBJ1-2, with a weak D call TRBD1 (6 bases). V lost 6 bases and J lost 2, with 13 bases in between. Germline loops: CDR1 DFQATT, CDR2 SNEGSKA (reference sequence). The CDR3 runs 13 residues.

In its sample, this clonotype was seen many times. The CDR3 here is CASSRQGASEQFF. The CDR3 nucleotides read TGTGCCAGCAGTCGACAGGGGGCGAGTGAGCAGTTCTTC. The V gene is TRBV6-4, the J gene TRBJ2-1; 10 nucleotides agree with TRBD1. J gave up 9 bases and V 5 bases, and 4 bases lay outside the gene matches. CDR3 length: 13 amino acids. CDR1 and CDR2 from the germline V gene are MRHNA and SNTAGT.

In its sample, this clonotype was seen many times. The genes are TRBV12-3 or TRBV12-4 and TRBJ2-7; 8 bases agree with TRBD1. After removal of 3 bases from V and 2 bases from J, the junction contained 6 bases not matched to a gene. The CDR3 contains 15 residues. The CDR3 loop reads CASSFGQGGPYEQYF. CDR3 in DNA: TGTGCCAGCAGTTTCGGACAGGGAGGTCCCTACGAGCAGTACTTC.

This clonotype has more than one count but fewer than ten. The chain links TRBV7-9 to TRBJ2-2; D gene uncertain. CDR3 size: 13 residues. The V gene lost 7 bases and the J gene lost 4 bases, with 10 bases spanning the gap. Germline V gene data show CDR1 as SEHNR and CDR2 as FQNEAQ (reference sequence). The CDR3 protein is CASTPPGTGELFF. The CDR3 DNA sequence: TGTGCCAGCACCCCCCCGGGCACCGGGGAGCTGTTTTTT.

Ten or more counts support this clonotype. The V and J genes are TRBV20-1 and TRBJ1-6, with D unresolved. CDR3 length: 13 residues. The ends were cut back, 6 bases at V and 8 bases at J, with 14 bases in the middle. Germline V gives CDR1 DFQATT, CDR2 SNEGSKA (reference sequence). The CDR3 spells CSAPETGDSPLHF. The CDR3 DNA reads TGCAGTGCGCCCGAGACTGGAGATTCACCCCTCCACTTT.

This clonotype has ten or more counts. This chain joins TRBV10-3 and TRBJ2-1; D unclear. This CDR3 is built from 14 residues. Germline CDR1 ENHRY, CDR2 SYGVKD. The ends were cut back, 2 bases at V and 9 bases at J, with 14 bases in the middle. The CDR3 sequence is CAISEKIQAGEQFF. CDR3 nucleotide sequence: TGTGCCATCAGTGAGAAGATCCAAGCTGGTGAGCAGTTCTTC.

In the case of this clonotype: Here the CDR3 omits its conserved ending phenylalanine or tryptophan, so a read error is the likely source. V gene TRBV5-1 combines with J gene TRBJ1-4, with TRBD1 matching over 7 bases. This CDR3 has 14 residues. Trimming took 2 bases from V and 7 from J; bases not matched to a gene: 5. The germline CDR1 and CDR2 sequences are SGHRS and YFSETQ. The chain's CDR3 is CASSLQGSGEKLFC. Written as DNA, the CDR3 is TGCGCCAGCAGCTTACAGGGGAGTGGTGAAAAACTGTTTTGT.

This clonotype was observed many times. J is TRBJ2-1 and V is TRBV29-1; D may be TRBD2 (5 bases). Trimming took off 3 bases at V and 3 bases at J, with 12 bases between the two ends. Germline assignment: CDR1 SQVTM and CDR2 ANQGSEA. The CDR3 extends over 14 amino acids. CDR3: CSVEVAGLYNEQFF. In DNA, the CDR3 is TGCAGCGTTGAGGTAGCCGGACTCTACAATGAGCAGTTCTTC.

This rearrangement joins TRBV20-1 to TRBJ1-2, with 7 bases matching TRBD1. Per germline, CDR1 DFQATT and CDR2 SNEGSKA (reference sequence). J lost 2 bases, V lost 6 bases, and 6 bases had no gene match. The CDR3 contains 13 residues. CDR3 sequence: CSAATGNNYGYTF. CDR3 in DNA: TGCAGTGCCGCGACAGGGAACAACTATGGCTACACCTTC.

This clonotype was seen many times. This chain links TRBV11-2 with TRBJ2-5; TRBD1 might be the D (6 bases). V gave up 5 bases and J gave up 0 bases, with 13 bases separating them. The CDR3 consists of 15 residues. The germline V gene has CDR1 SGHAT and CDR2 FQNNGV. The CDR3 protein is CASSPGAGDQETQYF. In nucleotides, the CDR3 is TGTGCCAGCAGCCCCGGGGCAGGGGACCAAGAGACCCAGTACTTC.

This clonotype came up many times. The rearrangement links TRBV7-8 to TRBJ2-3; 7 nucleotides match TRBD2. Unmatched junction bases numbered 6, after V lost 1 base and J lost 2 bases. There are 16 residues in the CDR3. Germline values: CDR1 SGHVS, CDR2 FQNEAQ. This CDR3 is CASSLVGGGVTDTQYF. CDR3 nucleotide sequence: TGTGCCAGCAGCTTAGTTGGCGGGGGAGTCACAGATACGCAGTATTTT.